Below, 29 T cell receptor beta chains from the same sample are listed, as sequenced in a study of memory CD4+ T cells and cytomegalovirus serostatus. Single viable CD3+CD4+CD8-CD45RO+ cells were sorted as the memory CD4+ T cells. Libraries were prepared by immunoSEQ multiplex PCR; TCRdb keeps only in-frame clonotypes and omits some of them. The sample comprises 55,000 or so clones, around 80% of which are singletons, and 1.4% rests with the top ten. The sequencing sample was made of memory CD4+ T cells from blood. These receptors all stem from an adult in good health and CMV-seropositive.

The genes are TRBV21-1 and TRBJ1-2. TRBV21-1 is a known pseudogene. The CDR3 spans 17 residues. The CDR3 loop reads CASSPRFRHREYYGYTF. The DNA of the CDR3 is TGTGCCAGCAGCCCCCGCTTTCGACACCGGGAGTACTATGGCTACACCTTC.

The chain recombines TRBV27 with TRBJ2-3, with a weak D call TRBD2 (6 bases). Germline assignment: CDR1 MNHEY and CDR2 SMNVEV (reference sequence). The CDR3 runs to 15 residues. V lost 4 bases to trimming and J lost 2 bases, with 13 bases between them. The CDR3 coding sequence is TGTGCCAGCAGTTCCCCGGGAGACTACACAGATACGCAGTATTTT. Its translation: CASSSPGDYTDTQYF.

V usage is TRBV6-6 and J usage is TRBJ2-1; 9 positions match TRBD2. There are 16 residues in the CDR3. Germline CDR1 MNHNY, CDR2 SVGAGI (reference sequence). V gave up 0 bases and J gave up 7 bases; unmatched junction bases: 7. The CDR3 reads CASSYSLLAGGNEQFF. CDR3 nucleotide sequence: TGTGCCAGCAGTTACTCATTACTAGCGGGTGGGAATGAGCAGTTCTTC.

The chain recombines TRBV5-4 with TRBJ2-5; 9 bases fit TRBD2. The CDR3 is made up of 15 amino acids. The junction had 7 bases not matched to a gene; V was cut back by 1 base and J by 6 bases. Per germline, CDR1 SGHNT and CDR2 YYREEE (reference sequence). The CDR3 here is CASSLRAGGPQTQYF. CDR3 bases: TGTGCCAGCAGCTTGCGGGCGGGGGGGCCACAGACCCAGTACTTC.

This chain uses TRBV6-5 with TRBJ2-3; TRBD1 is a possible D gene (5 bases). This CDR3 has 11 residues. V dropped 6 bases and J dropped 11 bases, with 12 bases sitting between them. Per the germline V gene, CDR1 is MNHEY and CDR2 is SVGAGI. CDR3 DNA: TGTGCCAGCAGGAGGAAGGACATGCAGTATTTT. This translates into CASRRKDMQYF.

This clone was counted only a few times. This chain connects TRBV6-5 to TRBJ2-4; D may be TRBD1 (6 bases). V dropped 9 bases and J dropped 0 bases, with 12 bases sitting between them. The CDR3 is 14 residues long. Germline V gives CDR1 MNHEY, CDR2 SVGAGI. The CDR3 sequence: CASRQALAKNIQYF. CDR3 DNA: TGTGCCAGTCGACAGGCACTAGCCAAAAACATTCAGTACTTC.

This chain connects TRBV5-6 to TRBJ2-1; D gene ambiguous. Germline CDR1 is SGHDT and CDR2 is YYEEEE. The CDR3 is made up of 11 amino acids. The V end was cut by 5 bases, the J end by 8 bases, with 8 bases between. The CDR3 DNA reads as TGTGCCAGCAGTTTTCGCGATGAGCAGTTCTTC. Encoded protein: CASSFRDEQFF.

The chain employs TRBV2 and TRBJ2-5, with 9 bases matching TRBD2. After removal of 4 bases from V and 13 bases from J, the junction contained 4 bases not matched to a gene. In germline, CDR1 is SNHLY, CDR2 FYNNEI. CDR3 size: 11 residues. DNA for the CDR3: TGTGCCAGCAGTGTTAGCGGGAGTGGGTACTTC. This translates into CASSVSGSGYF.

In nucleotides, the CDR3 is TGTGCCACCAGCGCCGGACAGGGACGGGCCGGGGAGCTGTTTTTT. Encoded protein: CATSAGQGRAGELFF. This chain uses TRBV15 with TRBJ2-2; 8 bases are shared with TRBD1. The length of the CDR3 is 15 residues. The V segment lost 5 bases and the J segment 6 bases; nucleotides outside the gene matches: 8. Germline CDR1 reads LNHNV; CDR2 reads YYDKDF (reference sequence).

This rearrangement joins TRBV11-1 to TRBJ2-7; 11 nucleotides line up with TRBD1. J lost 11 bases, V lost 6 bases, and 9 bases had no gene match. The CDR3 sequence is 13 residues long. The germline V gene has CDR1 SGHAT and CDR2 FQDESV (reference sequence). The CDR3 protein is CASSSGTGGYKYF. Written as DNA, the CDR3 is TGTGCCAGCAGTTCCGGGACAGGGGGTTATAAGTACTTC.

The chain links TRBV2 to TRBJ1-4; tentative D call: TRBD1 (5 bases). The CDR3 spans 16 residues. Deletions cut 2 bases from V and 5 bases from J, with 15 bases between. The germline CDR1 and CDR2 sequences are SNHLY and FYNNEI. CDR3: CASSEFLGQRNEKLFF. The CDR3 coding sequence is TGTGCCAGCAGTGAATTTTTAGGACAAAGGAATGAAAAACTGTTTTTT.

V gene TRBV14 combines with J gene TRBJ2-5; the D call may be TRBD1 or TRBD2 (5 bases each). The V end was cut by 2 bases, the J end by 8 bases, with 12 bases between. The V gene's germline CDR1 is SGHDN and CDR2 FVKESK. The CDR3 totals 13 residues. The DNA for the CDR3 is TGTGCCAGCAGCCAAACAAGGGACGGAACCCAGTACTTC. Residues: CASSQTRDGTQYF.

The V and J genes are TRBV5-1 and TRBJ2-1; 8 nucleotides agree with TRBD2. CDR3 length equals 15 residues. CDR1 and CDR2 (germline): SGHRS, YFSETQ. After removal of 5 bases from V and 0 bases from J, the junction contained 4 bases not matched to a gene. The CDR3 spells CASSEGTSSYNEQFF. In DNA form, the CDR3 reads TGCGCCAGCAGTGAGGGGACTAGCTCCTACAATGAGCAGTTCTTC. The whole variable domain, remainder taken from reference TRBV5-1 and TRBJ2-1, is KAGVTQTPRYLIKTRGQQVTLSCSPISGHRSVSWYQQTPGQGLQFLFEYFSETQRNKGNFPGRFSGRQFSNSRSEMNVSTLELGDSALYLCASSEGTSSYNEQFFGPGTRLTVL.

This rearrangement joins TRBV30 to TRBJ2-5; D gene ambiguous. The length of the CDR3 is 14 residues. Germline CDR1 and CDR2: GTSNPN and SVGIG (reference sequence). Trimming left V 2 bases short and J 0 bases short, with 10 bases between. The CDR3 here is CAWSPLIYQETQYF. CDR3 coding DNA: TGTGCCTGGAGTCCCTTGATTTACCAAGAGACCCAGTACTTC.

The gene calls are TRBV19 and TRBJ1-5; tentative D call: TRBD1 (6 bases). Germline V CDR1 and CDR2: LNHDA, SQIVND (reference sequence). The CDR3 runs to 18 residues. Trimming shortened V by 6 bases and J by 4 bases, and 25 bases separated the two germline ends. The CDR3 nucleotides read TGTGCCAGTAGAGATGGCAGGGGAGGTTCGTTTGGGAATCAGCCCCAGCATTTT. Its translation: CASRDGRGGSFGNQPQHF. Full variable domain (outside the CDR3, taken from reference TRBV19 and TRBJ1-5): DGGITQSPKYLFRKEGQNVTLSCEQNLNHDAMYWYRQDPGQGLRLIYYSQIVNDFQKGDIAEGYSVSREKKESFPLTVTSAQKNPTAFYLCASRDGRGGSFGNQPQHFGDGTRLSIL.

The chain couples TRBV30 to TRBJ1-2, with D unresolved. The germline V and J ends were trimmed by 0 bases and 4 bases, with 9 bases remaining between them. The germline gives CDR1 GTSNPN, CDR2 SVGIG (reference sequence). The length of the CDR3 is 13 residues. Here the CDR3 reads CAWSVSRAYGYTF. The CDR3 DNA sequence: TGTGCCTGGAGTGTGTCACGAGCCTATGGCTACACCTTC.

The chain employs TRBV7-2 and TRBJ1-6; maybe TRBD1 (6 bases). Germline V gene lookup returns CDR1 SGHTA and CDR2 FQGNSA. This CDR3 is 16 amino acids long. V gave up 0 bases and J gave up 10 bases, with 16 bases separating them. The CDR3 spells CASSLALMGARSPLHF. CDR3 sequence (DNA): TGTGCCAGCAGCTTAGCCTTGATGGGGGCCAGGTCACCCCTCCACTTT.

The V call is TRBV15, the J call TRBJ1-2, with no clear D. The CDR3 has 13 amino acids. CDR1 and CDR2 from the germline V gene are LNHNV and YYDKDF (reference sequence). The V and J ends lost 7 bases and 7 bases respectively, with 16 bases between them. CDR3 residues: CATTSGFGRGYTF. CDR3 coding DNA: TGTGCCACCACCAGTGGGTTCGGTCGTGGCTACACCTTC.

This clone was detected only a few times. This chain uses TRBV11-2 with TRBJ1-1; D is uncertain. Germline assignment: CDR1 SGHAT and CDR2 FQNNGV. The CDR3 runs 16 residues. Trimming cost V 6 bases and J 3 bases, with 20 bases left between them. The DNA of the CDR3 is TGTGCCAGCAGTTTACTCTCGAGGTCGACGGACACTGAAGCTTTCTTT. This codes for CASSLLSRSTDTEAFF.

The CDR3 here is CASSTAGRGYEKLFF. In DNA, the CDR3 is TGTGCCAGCAGCACGGCGGGCAGGGGGTATGAAAAACTGTTTTTT. The chain carries TRBV7-9 and TRBJ1-4, with 7 bases lining up with TRBD1. J was trimmed by 6 bases and V by 5 bases; bases with no gene match: 9. CDR3 length: 15 residues. Germline V gene lookup returns CDR1 SEHNR and CDR2 FQNEAQ (reference sequence).

The gene calls are TRBV6-1 and TRBJ1-6, with D possibly being TRBD1 (5 bases). The CDR3 extends over 14 amino acids. The germline CDR1 and CDR2 sequences are MNHNS and SASEGT. Trimming shortened V by 1 base and J by 9 bases, and 10 bases separated the two germline ends. The CDR3 sequence is CASSEGTSSSPLHF. CDR3 bases: TGTGCCAGCAGTGAAGGGACATCGAGTTCACCCCTCCACTTT.

This chain uses TRBV19 with TRBJ1-6, with D possibly matching TRBD1 (5 bases). The CDR3 spans 14 residues. The V gene's germline CDR1 is LNHDA and CDR2 SQIVND (reference sequence). Trimming cost V 4 bases and J 10 bases, with 14 bases left between them. CDR3 in DNA: TGTGCCAGTAGTACCAACGGAGGGGAGTCACCCCTCCACTTT. Its translation is CASSTNGGESPLHF.

The rearrangement uses TRBV19 and TRBJ2-3; D possibly uses TRBD1 or TRBD2 (5 bases each). The germline V gene encodes CDR1 LNHDA and CDR2 SQIVND (reference sequence). CDR3 length equals 14 residues. V was shortened by 9 bases and J by 3 bases, with 16 bases between the two germline ends. The CDR3 spells CASTRDGGTDTQYF. Here the CDR3 DNA reads TGTGCCAGCACCCGGGACGGAGGAACAGATACGCAGTATTTT. Based on the CDR3 plus reference TRBV19 and TRBJ2-3, the full variable domain is DGGITQSPKYLFRKEGQNVTLSCEQNLNHDAMYWYRQDPGQGLRLIYYSQIVNDFQKGDIAEGYSVSREKKESFPLTVTSAQKNPTAFYLCASTRDGGTDTQYFGPGTRLTVL.

The chain employs TRBV5-6 and TRBJ1-1; D unclear. Germline V gene lookup returns CDR1 SGHDT and CDR2 YYEEEE. This CDR3 has 15 residues. V lost 3 bases, J lost 4 bases, and 16 bases lay in between. This chain's CDR3 is CASSSSGGRVTEAFF. The DNA of the CDR3 is TGTGCCAGCAGCTCCTCGGGAGGGCGTGTCACTGAAGCTTTCTTT.

The V and J genes are TRBV29-1 and TRBJ1-1; D gene ambiguous. Looked up from germline, CDR1 is SQVTM and CDR2 is ANQGSEA. The V end was cut by 4 bases, the J end by 1 base, with 10 bases between. The CDR3 length is 13 residues. The DNA of the CDR3 is TGCAGCGTTGGTCTGGGTGGGAACACTGAAGCTTTCTTT. Translated: CSVGLGGNTEAFF.

This sequence joins TRBV28 and TRBJ2-7, with D possibly matching TRBD1 (6 bases). Deletions cut 8 bases from V and 2 bases from J, with 16 bases between. Germline CDR1 is MDHEN and CDR2 is SYDVKM. The CDR3 length is 14 residues. CDR3 protein: CASERGSPPYEQYF. DNA of the CDR3: TGTGCCAGCGAAAGGGGGAGTCCCCCCTACGAGCAGTACTTC.

The J gene is TRBJ2-1, the V gene TRBV5-1; D is undetermined. CDR3 length equals 13 residues. V lost 4 bases, J lost 6 bases, and 11 bases lay in between. CDR1 and CDR2 from the germline V gene are SGHRS and YFSETQ. DNA for the CDR3: TGCGCCAGCAGCCTAGGTACTGGCAATGAGCAGTTCTTC. Protein sequence: CASSLGTGNEQFF. The variable domain in full, with the rest retrieved from reference TRBV5-1 and TRBJ2-1, is KAGVTQTPRYLIKTRGQQVTLSCSPISGHRSVSWYQQTPGQGLQFLFEYFSETQRNKGNFPGRFSGRQFSNSRSEMNVSTLELGDSALYLCASSLGTGNEQFFGPGTRLTVL.

The count of this clone is one. The CDR3 DNA reads TGTGCCAGCAGCTTATACAGGGCCTACGAGCAGTACTTC. It translates to CASSLYRAYEQYF. The chain has TRBV11-2 and TRBJ2-7; a possible D gene is TRBD1 (6 bases). Germline V gene data show CDR1 as SGHAT and CDR2 as FQNNGV. The V and J ends lost 2 bases and 2 bases respectively, with 7 bases between them. This CDR3 is built from 13 residues.

The chain joins TRBV27 to TRBJ2-7; the match to TRBD1 covers 8 bases. Germline assignment: CDR1 MNHEY and CDR2 SMNVEV (reference sequence). Trimming took 6 bases from V and 3 from J; bases not matched to a gene: 10. CDR3 length: 15 amino acids. This CDR3 reads CASRDQGTGFYEQYF. CDR3 DNA sequence: TGTGCCAGCAGGGATCAAGGGACAGGCTTCTACGAGCAGTACTTC.